The sequence of this T cell receptor (beta chain) was determined in a study of tumor-infiltrating lymphocytes in primary liver carcinoma. Notes on this clonotype: Relative to the germline gene, one junction end is altered; a read error may explain this.

Between 20 and 30 mg of unsorted bulk tissue served as the source from which RNA and DNA were co-extracted. Enrolled patients were chronically infected with HBV and treatment-naive. Germline V CDR1 and CDR2: MDHEN, SYDVKM. The CDR3 sequence is 14 residues long. TCR beta cDNA was made from 450 to 550 ng total RNA with a constant-region primer. Slightly modified ARM-PCR, run as three nested multiplex PCR rounds, produced the TCR beta libraries. The two initial PCR rounds, roughly 9 cycles each, used TRBV1-TRBV30 forward and C-beta reverse primers. MiXCR, applied by TCRdb to the multiplex PCR reads, yields one record per CDR3 protein. The sample yields roughly 22,000 distinct CDR3 sequences, 70% to 90% seen once.

The sequencing sample was made of liver tumor tissue from sampling region 2. Subset defined: tumor region T2, inferior pole. This TCR came from a woman between 25 and 40 years old with primary liver carcinoma and hepatitis B virus infection. This sequence joins TRBV28 and TRBJ2-1, with 8 nucleotides matching TRBD2. CDR3 region: CASRGGGSLHELFF. The CDR3 DNA is TGTGCCAGCCGGGGGGGCGGGAGTCTCCATGAGCTGTTTTTC.